A single sample gave rise to the 2 T cell receptor beta chains below, sequenced in a study of identical twins. In TCRdb, the 5' RACE reads were re-called with MiXCR into one record per CDR3 protein. The table has 1.5 million to 2 million distinct CDR3 sequences, about 31% seen once; the top ten hold 0.25% to 0.3%. Sequencing used cord blood. The receptors shown here come from a newborn girl in good health.

This clonotype has just a few counts. This CDR3 is CASSQDDRAEQYF. The CDR3 region has the DNA TGCGCCAGCAGCCAAGATGACAGGGCCGAGCAGTACTTC. The chain joins TRBV4-1 to TRBJ2-4, with TRBD1 matching 7 bases. The closer fit of TRBJ2-7 to the DNA end suggests the J call may be wrong. Germline CDR1 MGHRA, CDR2 YSYEKL. The CDR3 spans 13 residues.

This clonotype has more than one count but fewer than ten. The rearrangement uses TRBV6-6 and TRBJ2-5, with a weak D call TRBD1 (5 bases). This CDR3 is 15 amino acids long. The V and J ends lost 4 bases and 11 bases respectively, with 23 bases between them. CDR1 and CDR2 (germline): MNHNY, SVGAGI (reference sequence). Here the CDR3 DNA reads TGTGCCAGCAGTTTTCAGCAGCGACAGTACAATGAGCAGTACTTC. Translating it yields CASSFQQRQYNEQYF.